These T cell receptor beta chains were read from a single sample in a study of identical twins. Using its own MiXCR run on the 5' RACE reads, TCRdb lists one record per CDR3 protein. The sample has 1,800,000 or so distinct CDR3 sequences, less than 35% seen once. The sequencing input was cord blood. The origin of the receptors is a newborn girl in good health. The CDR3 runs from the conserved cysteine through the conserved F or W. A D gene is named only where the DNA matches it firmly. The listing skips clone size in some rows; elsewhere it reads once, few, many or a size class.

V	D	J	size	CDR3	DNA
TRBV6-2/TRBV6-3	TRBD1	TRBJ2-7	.	CASSYRDRGRIVNEQYF	TGTGCCAGCAGTTATAGGGACAGGGGGCGCATCGTCAATGAGCAGTACTTC
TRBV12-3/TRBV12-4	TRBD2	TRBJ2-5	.	CASSLSRLAGYNEQYF	TGTGCCAGCAGTCTCTCTCGACTAGCGGGGTACAATGAGCAGTACTTC
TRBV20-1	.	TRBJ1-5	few	CSAPAGNNQPQHF	TGCAGTGCGCCGGCAGGAAACAATCAGCCCCAGCATTTT
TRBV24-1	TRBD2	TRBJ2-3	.	CATSDSNLAGVADTQYF	TGTGCCACCAGTGATTCTAACCTTGCGGGAGTTGCAGATACGCAGTATTTT
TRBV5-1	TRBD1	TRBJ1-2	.	CASRPPGTGNYGYTF	TGCGCCAGCAGGCCGCCCGGGACAGGCAACTATGGCTACACCTTC
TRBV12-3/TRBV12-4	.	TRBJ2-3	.	CASSLSSWGTDTQYF	TGTGCCAGCAGTCTATCTAGCTGGGGGACAGATACGCAGTATTTT
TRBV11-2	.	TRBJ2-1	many	CASSLEGREQFF	TGTGCCAGCAGCTTAGAGGGCCGGGAGCAGTTCTTC
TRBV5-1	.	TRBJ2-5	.	CASSPPGNQETQYF	TGCGCCAGCAGCCCCCCCGGGAACCAAGAGACCCAGTACTTC
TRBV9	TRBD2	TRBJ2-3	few	CASSLRGDPSTDTQYF	TGTGCCAGCAGCCTGCGGGGGGACCCATCCACAGATACGCAGTATTTT
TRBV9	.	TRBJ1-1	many	CASSVDRDTEAFF	TGTGCCAGCAGCGTAGACAGGGACACTGAAGCTTTCTTT
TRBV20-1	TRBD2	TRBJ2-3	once	CSALTSGADTQYF	TGCAGTGCTTTGACTAGCGGGGCGGATACGCAGTATTTT
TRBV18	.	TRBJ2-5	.	CAPREGPQETQYF	TGTGCCCCTAGAGAAGGACCTCAAGAGACCCAGTACTTC
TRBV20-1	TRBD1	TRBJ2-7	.	CSAPDRVGYERYF	TGCAGTGCTCCGGACAGGGTAGGCTACGAGCGGTACTTC
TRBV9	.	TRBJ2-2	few	CASSPHLANTGELFF	TGTGCCAGCAGCCCCCACCTCGCGAACACCGGGGAGCTGTTTTTT
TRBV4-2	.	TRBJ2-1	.	CASSQGGSSSSYNEQFF	TGTGCCAGCAGCCAAGGAGGCAGTTCTAGCTCCTACAATGAGCAGTTCTTC
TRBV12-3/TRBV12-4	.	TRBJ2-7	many	CASSRLPNGQYF	TGTGCCAGCAGTCGACTACCGAACGGGCAGTACTTC
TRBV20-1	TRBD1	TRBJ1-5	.	CSASLGTAYSNQPQHF	TGCAGTGCTTCCCTTGGGACAGCATATAGCAATCAGCCCCAGCATTTT
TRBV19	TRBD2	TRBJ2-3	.	CASKRLAGGTDTQYF	TGTGCCAGTAAGCGTCTAGCGGGAGGTACAGATACGCAGTATTTT
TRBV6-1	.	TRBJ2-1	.	CASSPIPEAHNEQSF	TGTGCCAGCAGTCCGATCCCCGAGGCGCACAATGAGCAGTCCTTC
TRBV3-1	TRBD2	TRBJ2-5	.	CASSYGLAANTQETQYF	TGTGCCAGCAGCTATGGACTAGCGGCTAATACCCAAGAGACCCAGTACTTC
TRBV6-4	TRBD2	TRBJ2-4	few	CASSDLSSGEAKNIQYF	TGTGCCAGCAGCGACCTTTCTAGCGGAGAGGCCAAAAACATTCAGTACTTC
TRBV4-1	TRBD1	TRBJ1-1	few	CASSQGQGAEAFF	TGCGCCAGCAGCCAGGGACAGGGGGCTGAAGCTTTCTTT
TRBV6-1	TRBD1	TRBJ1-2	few	CASSLLAGTGEANYGYTF	TGTGCCAGCAGTCTCCTAGCCGGGACAGGGGAAGCTAACTATGGCTACACCTTC
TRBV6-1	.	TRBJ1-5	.	CASRTTGSAGQPQHF	TGTGCCAGCAGGACAACAGGGAGCGCGGGTCAGCCCCAGCATTTT
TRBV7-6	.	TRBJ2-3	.	CASSDGRDTQYF	TGTGCCAGCAGTGATGGGCGGGATACGCAGTATTTT
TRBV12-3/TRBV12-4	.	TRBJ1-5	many	CASSPDSSNQPQHF	TGTGCCAGCAGTCCGGACAGTAGCAATCAGCCCCAGCATTTT
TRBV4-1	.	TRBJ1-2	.	CASSQVLGRKDYGYTF	TGCGCCAGCAGCCAAGTCCTGGGACGGAAAGATTATGGCTACACCTTC
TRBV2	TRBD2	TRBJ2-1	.	CASSHFSQRESYEQFF	TGTGCCAGCAGCCACTTCTCCCAGCGGGAGTCCTACGAGCAGTTCTTC
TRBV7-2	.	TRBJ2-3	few	CASSPRDFPYTQYF	TGTGCCAGCAGCCCCCGGGACTTCCCATATACGCAGTATTTT
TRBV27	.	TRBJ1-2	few	CASSLLGTPYYGYTF	TGTGCCAGCAGTTTACTGGGGACACCCTACTATGGCTACACCTTC
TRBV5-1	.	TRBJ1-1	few	CASSLAGAQNTEAFF	TGCGCCAGCAGCTTGGCGGGGGCGCAAAACACTGAAGCTTTCTTT
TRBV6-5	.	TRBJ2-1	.	CASSQAADEQFF	TGTGCCAGCAGTCAAGCGGCGGATGAGCAGTTCTTC
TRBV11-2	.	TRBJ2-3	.	CASSTAGQSTDTQYF	TGTGCCAGCAGCACCGCGGGACAAAGCACAGATACGCAGTATTTT
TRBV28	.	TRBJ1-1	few	CASSLLLRMNTEAFF	TGTGCCAGCAGTTTATTGTTGAGGATGAACACTGAAGCTTTCTTT
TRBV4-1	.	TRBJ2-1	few	CASSQLVFNEQFF	TGCGCCAGCAGCCAACTTGTTTTCAATGAGCAGTTCTTC
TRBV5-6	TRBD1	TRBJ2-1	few	CASSLGDRGTYNEQFF	TGTGCCAGCAGCTTGGGCGACAGGGGGACCTACAATGAGCAGTTCTTC
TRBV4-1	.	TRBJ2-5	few	CASSPLRRVAEETQYF	TGCGCCAGCAGCCCGCTGAGGCGGGTTGCAGAAGAGACCCAGTACTTC
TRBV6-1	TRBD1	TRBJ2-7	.	CASIARTGLTYEQYF	TGTGCCAGCATCGCCCGGACAGGGTTGACCTACGAGCAGTACTTC
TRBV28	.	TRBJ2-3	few	CASSSPREGRDTQYF	TGTGCCAGCAGCTCCCCACGAGAGGGTAGAGATACGCAGTATTTT
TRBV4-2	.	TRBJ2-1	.	CASSQSTLAASYDEQFF	TGTGCCAGCAGCCAATCGACTTTAGCGGCTTCCTACGATGAGCAGTTCTTC
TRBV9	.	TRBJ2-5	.	CASSVVTGDEQYF	TGTGCCAGCAGCGTAGTAACGGGTGATGAGCAGTACTTC
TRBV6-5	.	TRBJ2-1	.	CASSYTEGGYEQFF	TGCGCCAGCAGTTACACAGAGGGGGGGTATGAGCAGTTCTTC
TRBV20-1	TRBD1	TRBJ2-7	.	CSAREYRGQSSYEQYF	TGCAGTGCTAGAGAATACAGGGGGCAAAGTTCCTACGAGCAGTACTTC
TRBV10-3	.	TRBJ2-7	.	CAITPSSSYEQYF	TGTGCCATCACCCCGTCTAGCTCCTACGAGCAGTACTTC
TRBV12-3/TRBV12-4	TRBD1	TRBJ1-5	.	CASRGQAGNQPQHF	TGTGCCAGCAGGGGACAGGCGGGCAATCAGCCCCAGCATTTT
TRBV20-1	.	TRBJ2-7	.	CSAAPGPMTYEQYF	TGCAGTGCCGCCCCGGGACCCATGACCTACGAGCAGTACTTC
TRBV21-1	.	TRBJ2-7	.	CASSKPGQDSYEQYF	TGTGCCAGCAGCAAACCCGGACAGGACTCCTACGAGCAGTACTTC
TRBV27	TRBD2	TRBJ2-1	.	CASRLAGDHNEQFF	TGTGCCAGCCGACTAGCGGGAGATCACAATGAGCAGTTCTTC
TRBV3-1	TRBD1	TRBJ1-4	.	CASSQDGGDRNEKLFF	TGTGCCAGCAGCCAAGACGGCGGGGACAGAAATGAAAAACTGTTTTTT
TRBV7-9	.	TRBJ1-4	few	CASSRGRVTNEKLFF	TGTGCCAGCAGCCGAGGAAGGGTGACTAATGAAAAACTGTTTTTT
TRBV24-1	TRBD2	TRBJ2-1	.	CATRGLAGEEQFF	TGTGCCACCAGGGGACTAGCGGGAGAGGAGCAGTTCTTC
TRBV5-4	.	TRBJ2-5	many	CASSPGKTQYF	TGTGCCAGCAGCCCCGGGAAGACCCAGTACTTC